These 12 T cell receptor beta chains share one sample of origin, sequenced in a study of T cell responses to AZD1222 COVID-19 vaccine. Assay used: immunoSEQ multiplex PCR; TCRdb lists only in-frame clones, some missing. The table has tens of thousands of clones, about 90% seen once. Sequenced here: peripheral blood, sampled 28 days after the second AZD1222 dose. The receptor set was obtained from an adult who received the AZD1222 COVID-19 vaccine.

V is TRBV5-1 and J is TRBJ1-6; D is possibly TRBD1 (5 bases). This CDR3 contains 15 residues. V lost 4 bases and J 9 bases, leaving 17 bases between the germline ends. The germline V gene encodes CDR1 SGHRS and CDR2 YFSETQ. In DNA form, the CDR3 reads TGCGCCAGCAGCGTCTCCGGGACGAAGGGTTCACCCCTCCACTTT. Translation gives CASSVSGTKGSPLHF.

The chain links TRBV5-1 to TRBJ2-5; D is possibly TRBD2 (6 bases). This CDR3 region has 14 residues. Germline V gene data show CDR1 as SGHRS and CDR2 as YFSETQ. Trimming cost V 7 bases and J 4 bases, with 17 bases left between them. For the CDR3, the DNA is TGCGCCAGCTTCCCCGGAAACGGGGGAGAGACCCAGTACTTC. This encodes CASFPGNGGETQYF.

J is TRBJ1-1 and V is TRBV3-1 (or the pseudogene TRBV3-2); D is uncertain. The CDR3 consists of 15 residues. CDR1 and CDR2 (germline): LGHDT, YNNKEL (reference sequence). The V end lost 5 bases, the J end lost 3 bases, and 16 bases lay between the germline ends. CDR3 coding DNA: TGTGCCAGCAGCACTACGTTAGTCACCTACACTGAAGCTTTCTTT. It yields the protein CASSTTLVTYTEAFF.

This clone occurred once. CDR3 DNA: TGTGCCAGCAGACAGAGAGGAAGGGCGGCAGAGACCCAGTACTTC. Translation gives CASRQRGRAAETQYF. This chain links TRBV11-2 with TRBJ2-5, with D unresolved. CDR1 SGHAT and CDR2 FQNNGV come from the germline V gene. Trimming stripped 6 bases from V and 4 bases from J, with 18 bases between. CDR3 size: 15 residues.

The J gene is TRBJ1-1, the V gene TRBV6-5, with no clear D. Per germline, CDR1 MNHEY and CDR2 SVGAGI. This CDR3 contains 13 residues. V was shortened by 0 bases and J by 8 bases, with 10 bases between the two germline ends. The CDR3 DNA sequence: TGTGCCAGCAGTTACTCGAACGATTTGGAAGCTTTCTTT. Protein: CASSYSNDLEAFF.

The rearrangement links TRBV6-6 to TRBJ1-1; 8 bases agree with TRBD1. CDR1 and CDR2 (germline): MNHNY, SVGAGI (reference sequence). After removal of 8 bases from V and 1 base from J, the junction contained 6 bases not matched to a gene. The CDR3 loop spans 14 amino acids. The CDR3 nucleotides read TGTGCCAGCCAGGGGGCTGGGTGGAACACTGAAGCTTTCTTT. It yields the protein CASQGAGWNTEAFF.

The V call is TRBV5-4, the J call TRBJ1-2; D is ambiguous. V shed 5 bases and J shed 2 bases, with 16 bases lying between them. The CDR3 has 15 amino acids. Germline-derived CDR1 and CDR2 are SGHNT and YYREEE (reference sequence). This CDR3 is CASRLPDGGNYGYTF. For the CDR3, the DNA is TGTGCCAGCAGATTACCGGACGGTGGGAACTATGGCTACACCTTC.

CDR3 coding DNA: TGTGCCAGCAGCTTGGCCTGGCAGGCCTCCTACGAGCAGTACTTC. Amino acids: CASSLAWQASYEQYF. The rearrangement joins TRBV5-5 to TRBJ2-7; the D is unclear. Between the trimmed V and J ends, which lost 0 bases and 0 bases, there was a span of 10 bases. Per germline, CDR1 SGHKS and CDR2 YYEKEE (reference sequence). The CDR3 runs 15 residues.

V usage is TRBV27 and J usage is TRBJ1-1, with 7 nucleotides matching TRBD1. Germline-derived CDR1 and CDR2 are MNHEY and SMNVEV (reference sequence). CDR3 length: 13 amino acids. After removal of 2 bases from V and 9 bases from J, the junction contained 6 bases not matched to a gene. This CDR3 reads CASSLNRGHQAFF. The DNA for the CDR3 is TGTGCCAGCAGTTTAAACAGGGGACACCAAGCTTTCTTT.

The chain employs TRBV3-1 (or the pseudogene TRBV3-2) and TRBJ1-3, with D tentatively TRBD1 (5 bases). This CDR3 contains 12 residues. V shed 6 bases and J shed 3 bases, with 6 bases lying between them. Germline CDR1 reads LGHDT; CDR2 reads YNNKEL (reference sequence). The CDR3, as DNA: TGTGCCAGCAGGGACATTGGAAACACCATATATTTT. It translates to CASRDIGNTIYF.

As DNA, the CDR3 is TGCGCCAGCAGCTCCGGGACCTATGGCTACACCTTC. It is translated as CASSSGTYGYTF. This chain connects TRBV5-1 to TRBJ1-2; D is perhaps TRBD1 (5 bases). Germline assignment: CDR1 SGHRS and CDR2 YFSETQ. The CDR3 extends over 12 amino acids. V was cut by 3 bases and J by 4 bases, with 7 bases left in between.

The genes are TRBV25-1 and TRBJ2-1; the D is unclear. CDR3 length: 13 amino acids. V shed 2 bases and J shed 6 bases, with 8 bases lying between them. Per the germline V gene, CDR1 is MGHDK and CDR2 is SYGVNS. CDR3 sequence: CASSEVNINEQFF. The CDR3 bases are TGTGCCAGCAGTGAAGTCAACATCAATGAGCAGTTCTTC. Based on the CDR3 plus reference TRBV25-1 and TRBJ2-1, the full variable domain is EADIYQTPRYLVIGTGKKITLECSQTMGHDKMYWYQQDPGMELHLIHYSYGVNSTEKGDLSSESTVSRIRTEHFPLTLESARPSHTSQYLCASSEVNINEQFFGPGTRLTVL.